This section outlines one TCR beta chain sequence together with its context. Assay: immunoSEQ multiplex PCR; the TCRdb copy retains only in-frame clones and omits some. The data hold nearly 70,000 clones, with 86% observed a single time. The data were taken from a study of OX40 agonist ivuxolimab in advanced cancers. Study-wide context: Every 2 weeks, ivuxolimab was infused into the patients intravenously at between 0.01 and 10 mg/kg.

Trimming at V came to 5 bases and at J to 5 bases, leaving 3 bases not matched to a gene. CDR3 size: 13 residues. Germline V lookup: CDR1 SGHTA, CDR2 FQGTGA. The sample here was CD4+ or CD8+ T cells sorted from blood, taken in a trial of the OX40 agonist ivuxolimab. This chain uses TRBV7-3 with TRBJ2-4; 7 bases are a match to TRBD1. This clonotype originated in an adult with an advanced solid tumor such as melanoma, head and neck, liver or kidney cancer. CDR3 coding DNA: TGTGCCAGCAGCCCCGGGACAGAAAACATTCAGTACTTC. It encodes CASSPGTENIQYF.